The TCR beta chain under discussion was sequenced for a study of OX40 agonist ivuxolimab in advanced cancers. The CDR3 extends over 14 amino acids. V gave up 3 bases and J gave up 4 bases, with 11 bases separating them. Germline assignment: CDR1 SGDLS and CDR2 YYNGEE. This table comes from immunoSEQ multiplex PCR, and its TCRdb copy is limited to in-frame clones, with some not included. This sample has about 64,000 clones, with 80% to 90% found just once. This specimen was CD4+ or CD8+ T cells sorted from blood, taken in a trial of the OX40 agonist ivuxolimab. The chain is built from TRBV9 and TRBJ2-1, with D perhaps TRBD2 (6 bases). The sequence derives from an adult with an advanced solid tumor such as melanoma, head and neck, liver or kidney cancer. The CDR3 coding sequence is TGTGCCAGCAGCGCGGGCGGGGCTTACAATGAGCAGTTCTTC. Protein: CASSAGGAYNEQFF.